This T cell receptor (beta chain) was found in a study of blood T cell repertoires in COVID-19. CDR3 length equals 15 residues. CDR1 SGHVS and CDR2 FQNEAQ come from the germline V gene. The germline V and J ends were trimmed by 6 bases and 5 bases, with 14 bases remaining between them. The data were produced by immunoSEQ multiplex PCR, yet TCRdb's version contains in-frame clones alone and is incomplete. The sample holds about 250,000 clones, over 75% seen once. Sequencing input: PBMCs or T cells enriched from blood (not recorded which). This TCR came from a man aged 18 to 35 who had recovered from COVID-19. The rearrangement links TRBV7-8 to TRBJ1-6, with D uncertain. Here the CDR3 reads CASSKHEANNSPLHF. The CDR3 nucleotides read TGTGCCAGCAGTAAACATGAGGCGAATAATTCACCCCTCCACTTT.